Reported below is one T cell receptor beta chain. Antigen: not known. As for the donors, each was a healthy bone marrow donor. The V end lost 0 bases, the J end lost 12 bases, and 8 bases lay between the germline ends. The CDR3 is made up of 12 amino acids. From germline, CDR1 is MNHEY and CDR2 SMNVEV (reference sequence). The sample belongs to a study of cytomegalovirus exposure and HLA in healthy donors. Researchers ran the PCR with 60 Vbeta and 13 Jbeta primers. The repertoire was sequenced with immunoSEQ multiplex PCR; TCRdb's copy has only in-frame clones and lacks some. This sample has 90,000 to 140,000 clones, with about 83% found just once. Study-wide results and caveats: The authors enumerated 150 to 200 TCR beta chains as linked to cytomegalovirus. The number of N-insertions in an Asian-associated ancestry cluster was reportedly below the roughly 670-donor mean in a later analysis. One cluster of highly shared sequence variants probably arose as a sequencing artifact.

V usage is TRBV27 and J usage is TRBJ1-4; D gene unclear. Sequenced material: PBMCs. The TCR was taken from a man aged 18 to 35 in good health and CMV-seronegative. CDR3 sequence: CASSLSGGQLFF. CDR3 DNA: TGTGCCAGCAGTTTATCTGGAGGGCAACTGTTTTTT. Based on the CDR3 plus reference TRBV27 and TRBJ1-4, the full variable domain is EAQVTQNPRYLITVTGKKLTVTCSQNMNHEYMSWYRQDPGLGLRQIYYSMNVEVTDKGDVPEGYKVSRKEKRNFPLILESPSPNQTSLYFCASSLSGGQLFFGSGTQLSVL.